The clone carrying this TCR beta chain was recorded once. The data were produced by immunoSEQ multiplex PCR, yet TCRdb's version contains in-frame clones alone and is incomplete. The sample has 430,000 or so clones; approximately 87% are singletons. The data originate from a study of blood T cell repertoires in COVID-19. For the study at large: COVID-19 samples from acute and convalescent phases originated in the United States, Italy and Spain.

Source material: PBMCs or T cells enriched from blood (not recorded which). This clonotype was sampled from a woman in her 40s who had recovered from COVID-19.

The chain's CDR3 is CASSTPTGTGGRGYTF. DNA for the CDR3: TGTGCCAGCAGCACTCCAACCGGGACAGGGGGTCGTGGCTACACCTTC. This rearrangement joins TRBV7-9 to TRBJ1-2, with 11 bases fitting TRBD1. CDR1 is SEHNR, CDR2 FQNEAQ, per germline (reference sequence). This CDR3 spans 16 amino acids. J lost 7 bases, V lost 5 bases, and 12 bases had no gene match.